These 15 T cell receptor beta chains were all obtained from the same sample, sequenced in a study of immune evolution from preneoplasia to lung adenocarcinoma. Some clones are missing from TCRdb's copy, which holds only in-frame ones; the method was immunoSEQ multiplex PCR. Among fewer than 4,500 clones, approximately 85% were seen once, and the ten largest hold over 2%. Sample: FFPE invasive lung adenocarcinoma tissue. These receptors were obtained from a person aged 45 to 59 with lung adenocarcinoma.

This chain's CDR3 is CASSVLGGRETQYF. The CDR3 DNA follows: TGTGCCAGCAGCGTACTGGGGGGCCGGGAGACCCAGTACTTC. The rearrangement links TRBV9 to TRBJ2-5; the D call may be TRBD1 or TRBD2 (6 bases each). V gave up 1 base and J gave up 5 bases, with 12 bases separating them. This CDR3 spans 14 amino acids. Germline V lookup: CDR1 SGDLS, CDR2 YYNGEE.

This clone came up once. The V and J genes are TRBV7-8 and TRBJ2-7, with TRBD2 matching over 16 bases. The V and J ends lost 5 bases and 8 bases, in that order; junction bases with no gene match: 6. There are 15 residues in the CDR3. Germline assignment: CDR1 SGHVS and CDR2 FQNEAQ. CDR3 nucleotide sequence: TGTGCCAGCAGCGGGGGACTAGCGGGAGGGCCGAAGCAGTACTTC. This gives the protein CASSGGLAGGPKQYF.

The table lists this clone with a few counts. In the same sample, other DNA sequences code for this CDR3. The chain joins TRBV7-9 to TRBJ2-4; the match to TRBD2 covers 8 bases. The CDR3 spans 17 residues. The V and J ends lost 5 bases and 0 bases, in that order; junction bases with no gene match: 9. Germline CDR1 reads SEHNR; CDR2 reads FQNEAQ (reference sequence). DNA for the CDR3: TGTGCCAGCAGCCCCCGGGAGGGCCAGGGAGCCAAAAACATTCAGTACTTC. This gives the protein CASSPREGQGAKNIQYF.

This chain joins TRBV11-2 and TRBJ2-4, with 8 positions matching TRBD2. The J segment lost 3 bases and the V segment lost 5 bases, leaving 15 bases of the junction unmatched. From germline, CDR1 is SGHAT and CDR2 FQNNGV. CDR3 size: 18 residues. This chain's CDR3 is CASSPRLTGLGGKNIQYF. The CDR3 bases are TGTGCCAGCAGCCCCCGGTTAACGGGACTAGGAGGCAAAAACATTCAGTACTTC.

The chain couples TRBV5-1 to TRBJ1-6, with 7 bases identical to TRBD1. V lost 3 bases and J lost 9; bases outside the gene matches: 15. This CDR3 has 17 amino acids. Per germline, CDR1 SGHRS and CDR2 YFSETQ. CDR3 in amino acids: CASSYQGTAQGGSPLHF. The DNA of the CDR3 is TGCGCCAGCAGCTATCAGGGGACAGCCCAGGGGGGTTCACCCCTCCACTTT. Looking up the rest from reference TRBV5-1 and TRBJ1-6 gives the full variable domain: KAGVTQTPRYLIKTRGQQVTLSCSPISGHRSVSWYQQTPGQGLQFLFEYFSETQRNKGNFPGRFSGRQFSNSRSEMNVSTLELGDSALYLCASSYQGTAQGGSPLHFGNGTRLTVT.

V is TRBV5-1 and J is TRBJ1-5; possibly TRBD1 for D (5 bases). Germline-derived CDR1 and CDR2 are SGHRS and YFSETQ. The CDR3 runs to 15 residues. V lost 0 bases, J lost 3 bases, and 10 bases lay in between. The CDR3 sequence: CASSLEGFFNQPQHF. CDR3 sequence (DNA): TGCGCCAGCAGCTTGGAGGGGTTTTTCAATCAGCCCCAGCATTTT.

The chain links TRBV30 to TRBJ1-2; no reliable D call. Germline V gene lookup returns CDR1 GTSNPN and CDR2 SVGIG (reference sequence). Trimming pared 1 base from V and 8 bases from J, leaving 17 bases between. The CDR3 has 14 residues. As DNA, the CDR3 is TGTGCCTGGAGTGATGGGGTTTCTAGACGCGGCTACACCTTC. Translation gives CAWSDGVSRRGYTF.

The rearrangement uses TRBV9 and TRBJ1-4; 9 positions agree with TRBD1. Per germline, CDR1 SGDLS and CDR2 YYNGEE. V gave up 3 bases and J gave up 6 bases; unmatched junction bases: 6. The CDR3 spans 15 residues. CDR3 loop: CASSEGDRADEKLFF. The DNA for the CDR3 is TGTGCCAGCAGCGAGGGGGACAGGGCGGATGAAAAACTGTTTTTT.

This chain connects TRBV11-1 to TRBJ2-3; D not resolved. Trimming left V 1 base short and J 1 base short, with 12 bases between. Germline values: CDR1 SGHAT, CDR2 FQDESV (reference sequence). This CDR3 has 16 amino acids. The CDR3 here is CASSLEGRVGTDTQYF. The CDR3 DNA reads TGTGCCAGCAGCTTAGAAGGACGGGTAGGCACAGATACGCAGTATTTT.

This chain's CDR3 is CASSSPLGRREQYF. The CDR3 DNA follows: TGTGCCAGCAGCTCTCCCTTGGGGAGACGCGAGCAGTACTTC. The chain uses TRBV6-5 and TRBJ2-7, with TRBD2 as a possible D gene (5 bases). Per the germline V gene, CDR1 is MNHEY and CDR2 is SVGAGI. The V gene lost 6 bases and the J gene lost 6 bases, with 18 bases spanning the gap. The CDR3 is made up of 14 amino acids.

CDR3 DNA sequence: TGCGCCAGCAGCCCTGGGACAGATGAAAAACTGTTTTTT. Translated: CASSPGTDEKLFF. This chain connects TRBV5-1 to TRBJ1-4; 7 positions agree with TRBD1. CDR1 is SGHRS, CDR2 YFSETQ, per germline. The CDR3 sequence is 13 residues long. Losses at the gene ends were 4 bases for V and 6 bases for J; bases not matched to a gene: 3.

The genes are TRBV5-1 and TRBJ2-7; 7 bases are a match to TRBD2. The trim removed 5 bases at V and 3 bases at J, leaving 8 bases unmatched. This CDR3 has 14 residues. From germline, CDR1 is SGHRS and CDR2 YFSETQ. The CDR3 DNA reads TGCGCCAGCAGTTCAGGTTGGGGGGGCTACGAGCAGTACTTC. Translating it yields CASSSGWGGYEQYF.

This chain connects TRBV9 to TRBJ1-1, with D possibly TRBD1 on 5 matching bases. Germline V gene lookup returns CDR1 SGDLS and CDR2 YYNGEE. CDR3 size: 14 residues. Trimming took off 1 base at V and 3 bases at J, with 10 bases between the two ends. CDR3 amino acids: CASSVTGGDTEAFF. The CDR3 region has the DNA TGTGCCAGCAGCGTAACAGGTGGGGACACTGAAGCTTTCTTT.

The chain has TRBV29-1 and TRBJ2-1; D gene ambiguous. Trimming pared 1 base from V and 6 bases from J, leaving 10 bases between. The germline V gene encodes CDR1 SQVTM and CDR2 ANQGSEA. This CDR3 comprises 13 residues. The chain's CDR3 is CSVEGTVFNEQFF. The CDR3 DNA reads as TGCAGCGTTGAAGGGACGGTTTTCAATGAGCAGTTCTTC.

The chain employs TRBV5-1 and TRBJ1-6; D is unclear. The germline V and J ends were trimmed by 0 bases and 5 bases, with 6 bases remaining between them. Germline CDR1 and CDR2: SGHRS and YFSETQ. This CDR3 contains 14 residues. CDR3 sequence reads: CASSLGWDNSPLHF. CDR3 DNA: TGCGCCAGCAGCTTGGGTTGGGATAATTCACCCCTCCACTTT.